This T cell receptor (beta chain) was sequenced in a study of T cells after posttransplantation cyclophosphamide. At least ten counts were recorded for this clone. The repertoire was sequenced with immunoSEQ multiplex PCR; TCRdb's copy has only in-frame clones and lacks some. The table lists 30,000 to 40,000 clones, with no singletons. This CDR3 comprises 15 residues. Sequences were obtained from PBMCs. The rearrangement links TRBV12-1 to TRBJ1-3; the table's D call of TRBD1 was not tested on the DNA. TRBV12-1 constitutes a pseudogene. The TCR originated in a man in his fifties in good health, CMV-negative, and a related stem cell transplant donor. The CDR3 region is CASNRDSFSGNTIYF. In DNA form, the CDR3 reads TGTGCCAGCAACCGGGACAGTTTCTCTGGAAACACCATATATTTT.